The 5 T cell receptor beta chains presented below share a single source sample, sequenced in a study of cytomegalovirus exposure and HLA in healthy donors. The PCR had 60 Vbeta and 13 Jbeta primers. Using immunoSEQ multiplex PCR, the repertoire was profiled, and TCRdb retains in-frame clones only, with some absent. Here the sample spans 100,000 to 150,000 clones, about 74% being singletons. Sequencing used PBMCs. These receptors all stem from a woman aged 45 to 65 in good health and CMV-seropositive.

This clone showed up just a few times. The rearrangement links TRBV5-4 to TRBJ1-3, with D uncertain. This CDR3 is built from 14 residues. With 2 bases removed from V and 0 bases from J, the gap between germline ends came to 6 bases. Germline loops: CDR1 SGHNT, CDR2 YYREEE (reference sequence). The CDR3 region is CASSFEGSGNTIYF. The CDR3 nucleotides read TGTGCCAGCAGCTTCGAGGGCTCTGGAAACACCATATATTTT.

The V and J genes are TRBV5-4 and TRBJ2-3; 7 positions agree with TRBD2. The CDR3 is 15 residues long. With V trimmed by 0 bases and J by 7 bases, 8 bases remained unmatched. The germline V gene has CDR1 SGHNT and CDR2 YYREEE (reference sequence). The CDR3 is CASSLAGGDTYTQYF. The CDR3 DNA follows: TGTGCCAGCAGCTTGGCTGGGGGGGATACCTATACGCAGTATTTT.

This chain uses TRBV29-1 with TRBJ1-2, with 9 bases identical to TRBD1. CDR1 and CDR2 from the germline V gene are SQVTM and ANQGSEA. This CDR3 is 13 amino acids long. The J segment lost 8 bases and the V segment lost 7 bases, leaving 11 bases of the junction unmatched. CDR3 bases: TGCAGCGGACAATGGGGGACAGGGCGAGGCTACACCTTC. Protein sequence: CSGQWGTGRGYTF.

This clone was seen a few times. The chain couples TRBV7-2 to TRBJ1-5; TRBD1 aligns across 7 bases. The CDR3 spans 15 residues. Trimming at V came to 5 bases and at J to 6 bases, leaving 10 bases not matched to a gene. Germline values: CDR1 SGHTA, CDR2 FQGNSA. CDR3: CASSPGTERGQPQHF. DNA for the CDR3: TGTGCCAGCAGCCCCGGGACAGAACGAGGTCAGCCCCAGCATTTT.

The chain joins TRBV7-2 to TRBJ2-1, with D possibly TRBD2 on 7 matching bases. This CDR3 region has 15 residues. The germline CDR1 and CDR2 sequences are SGHTA and FQGNSA. The V and J ends lost 5 bases and 10 bases respectively, with 21 bases between them. The CDR3: CASSKDRGGAGEQFF. As DNA, the CDR3 is TGTGCCAGCAGCAAAGATAGGGGGGGGGCTGGGGAGCAGTTCTTC. The full variable domain, in which reference TRBV7-2 and TRBJ2-1 provide the parts outside the CDR3, is GAGVSQSPSNKVTEKGKDVELRCDPISGHTALYWYRQSLGQGLEFLIYFQGNSAPDKSGLPSDRFSAERTGGSVSTLTIQRTQQEDSAVYLCASSKDRGGAGEQFFGPGTRLTVL.